Reported below is one T cell receptor (beta chain). This record belongs to a study of shared clonotypes between healthy human individuals. Trimming pared 1 base from V and 7 bases from J, leaving 12 bases between. The CDR3 is made up of 15 amino acids. Looked up from germline, CDR1 is SGHNT and CDR2 is YYREEE (reference sequence). Produced via immunoSEQ multiplex PCR; TCRdb's table is partial and in-frame only. Of about 2.3 million clones in the sample, 93% are singletons; the top ten hold around 0.4%. Sequencing was carried out using naive CD4+ T cells from PBMCs. Regarding subset: CD45RA+ positively selected. The TCR comes from a man aged 18 to 30 in good health. Some clones in this sample may be carry-over from other donors' samples. The V and J genes are TRBV5-4 and TRBJ1-6, with TRBD1 as a possible D gene (6 bases). The CDR3 loop is CASSLPGGQNSPLHF. The CDR3 nucleotides are TGTGCCAGCAGCTTGCCGGGGGGCCAGAATTCACCCCTCCACTTT.